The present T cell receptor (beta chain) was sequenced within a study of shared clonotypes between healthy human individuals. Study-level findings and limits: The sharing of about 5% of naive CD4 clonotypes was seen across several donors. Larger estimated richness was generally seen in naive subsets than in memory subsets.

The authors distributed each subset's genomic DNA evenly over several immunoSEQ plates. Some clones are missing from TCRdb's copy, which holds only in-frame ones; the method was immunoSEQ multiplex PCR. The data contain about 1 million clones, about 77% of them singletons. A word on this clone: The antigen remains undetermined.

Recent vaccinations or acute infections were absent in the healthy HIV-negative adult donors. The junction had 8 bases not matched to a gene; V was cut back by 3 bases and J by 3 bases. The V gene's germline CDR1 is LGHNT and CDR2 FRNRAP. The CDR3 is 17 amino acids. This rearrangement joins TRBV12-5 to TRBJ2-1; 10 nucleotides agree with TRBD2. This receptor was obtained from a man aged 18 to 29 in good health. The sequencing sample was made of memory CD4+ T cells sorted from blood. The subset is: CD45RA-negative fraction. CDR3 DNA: TGTGCTAGTGGTTTTGGACTAGCGGAGGCGGTCTACAATGAGCAGTTCTTC. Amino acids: CASGFGLAEAVYNEQFF.